This TCR beta chain stems from a study of T cell clonality in common variable immunodeficiency. Study-level results: Fewer TCRbeta clones were shared among CVID subjects than controls. CVID subjects had higher TCRbeta clonality than healthy controls, most marked in about a third. Common variable immunodeficiency TCR beta sequences reportedly had fewer deletions and N-nucleotide insertions.

At least ten counts were recorded for this clone. Its antigen is not known. The junction departs from germline at one end; a sequencing error may be responsible. The CDR3 extends 3 residues past the end of the read, so its final part is completed from the germline J gene. The CDR3 totals 14 residues. CDR1 and CDR2 (germline): SSHAT, FNYEAQ (reference sequence). Control and CVID samples contributed equal amounts of genomic DNA. Some clones are missing from TCRdb's copy, which holds only in-frame ones; the method was immunoSEQ multiplex PCR. The sample presents under 40,000 clones, none singletons. The V gene is TRBV7-7, the J gene TRBJ1-6, with TRBD1 identical over 9 bases. The TCR was taken from a person aged 18 to 75 in good health. The sequencing input was peripheral blood mononuclear cells. CDR3 loop: CASSRGQGNSPLHF. The part of the CDR3 DNA that was read is TGTGCTAGCAGCCGTGGACAGGGGAATTCACCC.